This T cell receptor beta chain derives from a study of blood T cells in healthy people across ages (dated by TCRdb to the mid-2010s). Context from the whole study: In model experiments, template switching captured roughly one uniquely barcoded TCR beta cDNA molecule for every two T cells. The study measured age-related changes in TCR beta repertoire diversity using deep sequencing normalized with unique cDNA molecular identifiers. The donors were divided into four age groups: young (average around 16 years), middle-aged (around 41), aged (under 70) and long-lived (roughly 82). To avoid experimental bias, donors of different ages were spread randomly across the sequencing lanes. The study analyzed two additional independent replicas of 1 million unique cDNA reads from the same blood draw for two donors, one aged 18 to 30 and one aged 80 or older.

Donors were approximately 42 systemically healthy Caucasian individuals from Russia aged roughly 6 to 100 years. Ten milliliters of peripheral blood were drawn from each donor into EDTA-treated Vacutainer tubes. Ficoll-Paque density-gradient centrifugation was used to isolate PBMCs, with at least 7 million per sample. Total RNA, at least 6 micrograms per sample, was extracted from PBMCs with Trizol reagent. The percentages of naive CD45RAhigh/CD27high T cells were determined by flow cytometry on a PBMC aliquot from every donor. The CDR3 starts with the cysteine, ends with the phenylalanine, and has 15 residues. The kept DNA is CDR3 alone, 45 bases in frame from the first base. Here V drops 0 bases and J drops 5 bases, and the junction holds 4 bases not matched to any gene. Sequences LNHNV (CDR1) and YYDKDF (CDR2) are obtained from the germline V gene (reference sequence). The receptor library was made with 5' RACE. For sequencing, an Illumina HiSeq 2500 was employed. A second roughly 7 to 11 cycle PCR used a sample-barcoded 5' primer and a J-beta primer mix. Each TCR beta cDNA molecule received a unique molecular identifier from a template-switch 5' adaptor carrying 12 random nucleotides. At least 2.5 million CDR3-containing paired-end reads were obtained from each sample. First-strand cDNA was synthesized from all RNA with the Mint cDNA synthesis kit, primed by a TRBC-specific oligonucleotide. Following uracil-DNA glycosylase treatment, all cDNA underwent a first 18-cycle PCR with the universal primers M1SS and BC2_uni_R. Concerning the study's data processing: For normalization, 1 million high-quality reads, each with a distinct molecular identifier, were randomly selected from each sample. Instead of being binned into consensus sequences, reads that shared molecular identifiers were thrown out. MiTCR, run with a Q25 quality threshold and the strictest error-elimination algorithm, handled CDR3 identification, clonotype clustering and error correction. Lower-bound total TCR beta diversity was estimated with a nonparametric unseen species model using Euler transformation. The public reads were reanalyzed by TCRdb: fastp trimming at Q25, MiXCR alignment, in-frame beta chains only. Records with the same CDR3 protein are collapsed into one entry carrying the most frequent genes and DNA. TCRdb, rather than the study authors, made the V and J calls. The sample yields fewer than 2,000,000 distinct CDR3 sequences; roughly a third were counted once. The top ten clonotypes cover 11% of the sample.

The research as a whole found: Total diversity estimates from one million sequenced T cells were considered lower bounds and underestimates. Compared with the aged group, more naive CD4+ T cells, fewer expanded clones and increased TCR diversity were shown by the long-lived group, suggesting age selection. There was a strong correlation between observed TCR beta diversity and the percentage of naive T cells measured by flow cytometry. Observed TCR beta diversity per million T cells fell roughly linearly with age, and a significant reduction was already apparent by age approximately 40. Bulk unsorted PBMC profiling prevented conclusive comparison of naive and antigen-experienced compartments. The CMV infection status of donors was not known, potentially confounding age-related changes in expanded clonotypes.

With regard to this clonotype: The target of this receptor is not known. No base-level quality is on record; no much larger clone is a single base apart.

This receptor was identified in a woman aged 30 to 39 in good health. Specimen: blood. The chain links TRBV15 with TRBJ1-5; TRBD1 lines up with 7 middle nucleotides. CDR3 sequence: CATSRDQGDYQPQHF. DNA sequence: TGTGCCACCAGCAGAGATCAGGGGGACTATCAGCCCCAGCATTTT.